This TCR beta chain originates from a study of regulatory T cells in long-lasting Graves disease. Notes on the study in general: Thyroid tissue went unexamined; only peripheral blood was analyzed. Newly diagnosed disease favored TRBV20-1 and TRBJ2-1 over persistent disease. Fewer public clonotypes were shared by new patients (around 1,000) than by persistent patients (about 2,700).

The CDR3 runs to 15 residues. The J segment lost 3 bases and the V segment lost 5 bases, leaving 9 bases of the junction unmatched. CDR1 is MDHEN and CDR2 is SYDVKM in the germline V gene. Time point here: persistent/refractory GD, antithyroid drugs over 5 years with positive TRAb. Generation of the TCR library employed RNA extracted from PBMCs. The TCR beta library used iRepertoire HTBI primers with Arm-PCR amplification of CDR3. Each CDR3 protein gets one entry after TCRdb re-called the multiplex PCR reads with MiXCR. The repertoire holds roughly 430,000 distinct CDR3 sequences, around 20% seen once, with roughly an eighth in the top ten. This clonotype was seen ten or more times. Its antigen is undetermined.

The starting material was peripheral blood mononuclear cells (PBMCs), obtained when the disease was refractory, from a patient treated with antithyroid drugs. The sequence came from a female donor with Graves disease. This rearrangement joins TRBV28 to TRBJ2-5, with 7 bases fitting TRBD2. In DNA, the CDR3 is TGTGCCAGCAGTCTACTCTGGGGGGGGGAAGAGACCCAGTACTTC. Its translation is CASSLLWGGEETQYF.